A selection of T cell receptor beta chains follows, all from one sample in a study of blood T cell repertoires in COVID-19. Assay: immunoSEQ multiplex PCR; the TCRdb copy retains only in-frame clones and omits some. Found here are around 120,000 clones, roughly 89% of them singletons; the top ten hold 3.8%. The specimen was peripheral blood. Receptors were obtained from a woman aged 60-70 years with COVID-19, enrolled during active disease. Each CDR3 is given without its conserved first and last residue.

V: TRBV4-2
CDR3: ASSPGQGEGTEKLF

V: TRBV11-2
CDR3: ASSFRTQGGYT

V: TRBV4-2
CDR3: ASSQESGRGLESQETQY

V: TRBV10-3
CDR3: AISTGGTEAF

V: TRBV7-2
CDR3: ASSLAIRGWAGRDEQF

V: TRBV5-4
CDR3: ASSLVGYRGYGYT

V: TRBV9
CDR3: ASSSGTAGPSGANVLT

V: TRBV19
CDR3: ASSRRGVQATNEKLF

V: TRBV28
CDR3: ASRRDRRNTEAF

V: TRBV9
CDR3: ASSMGQAISYEQY

V: TRBV19
CDR3: ASSTGTERQTQY

V: TRBV7-2
CDR3: ASSFHGAYYGYT

V: TRBV30
CDR3: AWSTYVTAATNEKLF

V: TRBV7-9
CDR3: ASSASDRGTEAF

V: TRBV6-8
CDR3: ASSQGSHEQY

V: TRBV5-4
CDR3: ASSLSSVGEAF

V: TRBV5-8
CDR3: ASSVTGNTIY

V: TRBV30
CDR3: AWSPSPAGSTDTQY

V: TRBV29-1
CDR3: SVMTGGGGTEAF

V: TRBV6-2/TRBV6-3
CDR3: ASSYLRGIRGLPLYEQY

V: TRBV18
CDR3: ASSPGTGMTGELF

V: TRBV4-1
CDR3: ASSQSPIRGQETQY